This record concerns one T cell receptor beta chain sequence. Sequenced by immunoSEQ multiplex PCR; TCRdb stores in-frame clones only, minus some. The table records millions of clones, about 92% of them present only once. Naive CD8 populations comprised CD45RO-negative cells positively selected for CCR7, excluding terminally differentiated effector memory CD45RA+ cells. Participating donors were healthy, HIV-negative adults free of recent acute infections or vaccinations. V was clipped by 2 bases and J by 0 bases; unmatched bases: 3. The CDR3 contains 15 residues. CDR1 MNHNS and CDR2 SASEGT come from the germline V gene. This entry is derived from a study of shared clonotypes between healthy human individuals.

This chain uses TRBV6-1 with TRBJ2-7; 8 nucleotides align to TRBD1. Material: naive CD8+ T cells from PBMCs. This sequence was found in a man younger than 30 in good health. Some clones in this sample may be carry-over from other donors' samples. CDR3 region: CASSEITGGSYEQYF. CDR3 bases: TGTGCCAGCAGTGAAATAACAGGGGGCTCCTACGAGCAGTACTTC.